The rows below give T cell receptor beta chains drawn from one sample of a study of T cell responses to AZD1222 COVID-19 vaccine. The method was immunoSEQ multiplex PCR; TCRdb's version includes in-frame clones alone and lacks a portion of them. The sample shows tens of thousands of clones, 80% to 90% of them seen only once. The sample consisted of peripheral blood, taken 28 days after the second AZD1222 dose. Receptors were obtained from an adult who received the AZD1222 COVID-19 vaccine. Both conserved end residues are part of each CDR3. Each record gives: V gene, clone size, J gene, D gene, CDR3 protein, CDR3 DNA. A D gene is named only where the DNA matches it firmly. Clone sizes are given selectively: once, few, many, or a class where the clone is expanded.

V gene: TRBV15; clone size: -; J gene: TRBJ2-7; D gene: TRBD1; CDR3 protein: CATSISRDRGSYYEQYF; CDR3 DNA: TGTGCCACCAGCATTTCTCGGGACAGGGGAAGCTACTACGAGCAGTACTTC
V gene: TRBV4-1; clone size: -; J gene: TRBJ2-5; D gene: TRBD2; CDR3 protein: CASSQAGGDGTQYF; CDR3 DNA: TGCGCCAGCAGCCAAGCGGGGGGGGACGGGACCCAGTACTTC
V gene: TRBV15; clone size: -; J gene: TRBJ1-2; D gene: -; CDR3 protein: CATSRGQNVGFSYGYTF; CDR3 DNA: TGTGCCACCAGCAGAGGTCAGAACGTCGGGTTTAGCTATGGCTACACCTTC
V gene: TRBV5-1; clone size: -; J gene: TRBJ2-1; D gene: -; CDR3 protein: CASSLGQLYNEQFF; CDR3 DNA: TGCGCCAGCAGCTTGGGACAGCTATACAATGAGCAGTTCTTC
V gene: TRBV5-5; clone size: -; J gene: TRBJ1-5; D gene: -; CDR3 protein: CASSLAPGMGNQPQHF; CDR3 DNA: TGTGCCAGCAGCTTGGCGCCGGGAATGGGCAATCAGCCCCAGCATTTT
V gene: TRBV28; clone size: -; J gene: TRBJ1-2; D gene: -; CDR3 protein: CAGGAALYGYTF; CDR3 DNA: TGTGCGGGGGGGGCAGCGCTTTATGGCTACACCTTC
V gene: TRBV27; clone size: -; J gene: TRBJ1-2; D gene: -; CDR3 protein: CASSRGQTTYGYTF; CDR3 DNA: TGTGCCAGCAGCCGCGGACAGACTACCTATGGCTACACCTTC
V gene: TRBV6-1; clone size: -; J gene: TRBJ1-5; D gene: -; CDR3 protein: CASSEQSGNQPQHF; CDR3 DNA: TGTGCCAGCAGTGAACAATCGGGCAATCAGCCCCAGCATTTT
V gene: TRBV7-2; clone size: -; J gene: TRBJ1-3; D gene: -; CDR3 protein: CASSLARVGNTIYF; CDR3 DNA: TGTGCCAGCAGCTTAGCGCGGGTCGGAAACACCATATATTTT
V gene: TRBV13; clone size: -; J gene: TRBJ2-5; D gene: TRBD2; CDR3 protein: CASSPRTSGGETQYF; CDR3 DNA: TGTGCCAGCAGCCCCCGGACTAGCGGGGGGGAGACCCAGTACTTC
V gene: TRBV20-1; clone size: -; J gene: TRBJ2-1; D gene: -; CDR3 protein: CSATRNNEQFF; CDR3 DNA: TGCAGTGCTACCCGGAACAATGAGCAGTTCTTC
V gene: TRBV12-1; clone size: -; J gene: TRBJ1-1; D gene: -; CDR3 protein: CASSFAWTDEAFF; CDR3 DNA: TGTGCCAGCAGCTTTGCCTGGACTGATGAAGCTTTCTTT
V gene: TRBV27; clone size: once; J gene: TRBJ2-1; D gene: TRBD2; CDR3 protein: CASSLRLAGLYNEQFF; CDR3 DNA: TGTGCCAGCAGTTTAAGACTAGCGGGCCTCTACAATGAGCAGTTCTTC
V gene: TRBV4-1; clone size: -; J gene: TRBJ2-7; D gene: TRBD2; CDR3 protein: CASSYLPSGGVSYEQYF; CDR3 DNA: TGCGCCAGCAGCTACCTTCCTAGCGGGGGGGTCTCCTACGAGCAGTACTTC
V gene: TRBV5-1; clone size: -; J gene: TRBJ2-2; D gene: TRBD1; CDR3 protein: CASSSHRQGTNTGELFF; CDR3 DNA: TGCGCCAGCAGCTCCCACCGACAGGGGACAAACACCGGGGAGCTGTTTTTT
V gene: TRBV7-6; clone size: -; J gene: TRBJ1-4; D gene: TRBD1; CDR3 protein: CASSLVQGAHEKLFF; CDR3 DNA: TGTGCCAGCAGCTTAGTTCAGGGGGCTCATGAAAAACTGTTTTTT
V gene: TRBV27; clone size: few; J gene: TRBJ2-1; D gene: TRBD2; CDR3 protein: CASSLTAGEYYNEQFF; CDR3 DNA: TGTGCCAGCAGTTTAACTGCGGGGGAGTACTACAATGAGCAGTTCTTC
V gene: TRBV29-1; clone size: -; J gene: TRBJ1-1; D gene: TRBD1; CDR3 protein: CSVQAGQGWEGTEAFF; CDR3 DNA: TGCAGCGTACAGGCGGGACAGGGCTGGGAGGGCACTGAAGCTTTCTTT
V gene: TRBV2; clone size: -; J gene: TRBJ2-1; D gene: -; CDR3 protein: CASSGGTNEQFF; CDR3 DNA: TGTGCCAGCAGTGGGGGGACCAATGAGCAGTTCTTC
V gene: TRBV14; clone size: -; J gene: TRBJ2-2; D gene: -; CDR3 protein: CASSQDRAGTTNTGELFF; CDR3 DNA: TGTGCCAGCAGCCAAGATCGGGCAGGAACTACGAACACCGGGGAGCTGTTTTTT
V gene: TRBV28; clone size: -; J gene: TRBJ1-1; D gene: -; CDR3 protein: CASSGGTPGNTEAFF; CDR3 DNA: TGTGCCAGCAGTGGAGGGACCCCAGGGAACACTGAAGCTTTCTTT
V gene: TRBV5-1; clone size: -; J gene: TRBJ2-3; D gene: -; CDR3 protein: CASSLEQFTDTQYF; CDR3 DNA: TGCGCCAGCAGCTTGGAACAGTTCACAGATACGCAGTATTTT
V gene: TRBV7-8; clone size: -; J gene: TRBJ1-2; D gene: TRBD1; CDR3 protein: CASSLAGTGGLYGYTF; CDR3 DNA: TGTGCCAGCAGCTTAGCTGGGACAGGGGGCCTCTATGGCTACACCTTC
V gene: TRBV11-1; clone size: -; J gene: TRBJ2-3; D gene: -; CDR3 protein: CASSRDTQYF; CDR3 DNA: TGTGCCAGCAGCCGGGATACGCAGTATTTT